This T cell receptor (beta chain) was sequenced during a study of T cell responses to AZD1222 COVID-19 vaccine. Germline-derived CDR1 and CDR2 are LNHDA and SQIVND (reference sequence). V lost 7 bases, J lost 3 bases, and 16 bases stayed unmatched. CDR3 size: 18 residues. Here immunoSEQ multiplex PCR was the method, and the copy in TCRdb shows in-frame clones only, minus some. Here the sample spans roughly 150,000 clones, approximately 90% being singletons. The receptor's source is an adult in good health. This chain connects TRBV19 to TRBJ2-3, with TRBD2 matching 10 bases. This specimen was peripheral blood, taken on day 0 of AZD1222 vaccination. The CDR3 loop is CASNLRDLAGDATDTQYF. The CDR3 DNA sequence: TGTGCCAGTAACCTCAGGGATCTAGCGGGGGATGCAACAGATACGCAGTATTTT.